This TCR beta chain was recovered during a study of cytomegalovirus exposure and HLA in healthy donors. A multiplex PCR was run with 60 Vbeta primers and 13 Jbeta primers. Some clones are missing from TCRdb's copy, which holds only in-frame ones; the method was immunoSEQ multiplex PCR. The sample consists of over 150,000 clones, around 81% of them appearing once. Per germline, CDR1 MNHEY and CDR2 SVGAGI. V shed 0 bases and J shed 2 bases, with 11 bases lying between them. The CDR3 extends over 15 amino acids. The receptor was isolated from a woman aged 30 to 39 in good health and CMV-seronegative. This chain links TRBV6-5 with TRBJ2-7, with D tentatively TRBD1 (5 bases). The material sequenced was PBMCs. The CDR3 DNA sequence: TGTGCCAGCAGTTACTCGAACGGCAGGGCCTACGAGCAGTACTTC. Its protein product is CASSYSNGRAYEQYF.